The entry below describes one TCR beta chain. This entry is derived from a study of blood T cell repertoires in COVID-19. About the research overall: The analysed material was cDNA or gDNA that came from T cells, B-cell-depleted T cells, or PBMCs.

Per the germline V gene, CDR1 is MNHEY and CDR2 is SMNVEV (reference sequence). V shed 2 bases and J shed 6 bases, with 13 bases lying between them. This CDR3 spans 15 amino acids. Original processing methods: How many nucleated cells were present was estimated from reference gene primer amplification. Sequenced by immunoSEQ multiplex PCR; TCRdb stores in-frame clones only, minus some. D and trimming come from the DNA, and the V and J calls and clone size come from that table. The sample consists of some 210,000 clones, around nine tenths of them appearing once. The sequencing input was peripheral blood. The sequence was collected from a woman aged 35 to 49 with acute or convalescent COVID-19. The chain combines TRBV27 with TRBJ1-4; D remains ambiguous. The CDR3 region has the DNA TGTGCCAGCAGTTTAGCGTTGGCAGGTCATGAAAAACTGTTTTTT. It is translated as CASSLALAGHEKLFF.